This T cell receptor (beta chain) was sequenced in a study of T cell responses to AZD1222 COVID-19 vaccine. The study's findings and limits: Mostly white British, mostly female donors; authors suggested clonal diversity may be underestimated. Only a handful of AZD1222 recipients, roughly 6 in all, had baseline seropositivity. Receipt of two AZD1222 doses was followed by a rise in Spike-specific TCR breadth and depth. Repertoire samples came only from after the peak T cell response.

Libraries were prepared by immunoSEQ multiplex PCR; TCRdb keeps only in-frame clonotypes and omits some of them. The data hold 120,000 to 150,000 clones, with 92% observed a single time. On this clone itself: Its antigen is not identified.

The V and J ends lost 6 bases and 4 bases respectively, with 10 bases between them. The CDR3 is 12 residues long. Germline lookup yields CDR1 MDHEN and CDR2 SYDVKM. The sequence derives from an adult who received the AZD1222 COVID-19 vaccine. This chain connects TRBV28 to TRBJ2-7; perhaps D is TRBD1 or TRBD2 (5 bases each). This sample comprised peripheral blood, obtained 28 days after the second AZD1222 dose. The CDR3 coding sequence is TGTGCCAGCAGCCCTGGGGGATACGAGCAGTACTTC. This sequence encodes CASSPGGYEQYF.